Below, one T cell receptor beta chain is given with its context. No antigen is known for it. V dropped 7 bases and J dropped 3; count of bases not matched to a gene: 13. CDR3 length equals 19 residues. Per the germline V gene, CDR1 is LNHDA and CDR2 is SQIVND (reference sequence). Memory CD4+ cells were the fraction left after CD45RA+ naive selection. The sample comes from a study of shared clonotypes between healthy human individuals. Overall study findings and caveats: Larger estimated richness was generally seen in naive subsets than in memory subsets.

Deep-level running was used for the assay. As handled by the study authors: From ImmunoSEQ came sequences covering only the junction and carrying no quality scores, so filtering differed. The repertoire was sequenced with immunoSEQ multiplex PCR; TCRdb's copy has only in-frame clones and lacks some. V and J calls and clone size are as listed in that table; D and trimming were resolved from the DNA. The sample holds millions of clones, roughly nine tenths seen once. The source is a man younger than 35 in good health. The chain is built from TRBV19 and TRBJ2-3, with TRBD2 identical over 16 bases. Sequencing was done on a sample of naive CD4+ T cells sorted from blood. Documented subset: CD45RA+ positively selected. CDR3 residues: CASTRQGLAGGIGTDTQYF. DNA for the CDR3: TGTGCCAGTACCCGGCAGGGACTAGCGGGGGGGATCGGTACAGATACGCAGTATTTT.